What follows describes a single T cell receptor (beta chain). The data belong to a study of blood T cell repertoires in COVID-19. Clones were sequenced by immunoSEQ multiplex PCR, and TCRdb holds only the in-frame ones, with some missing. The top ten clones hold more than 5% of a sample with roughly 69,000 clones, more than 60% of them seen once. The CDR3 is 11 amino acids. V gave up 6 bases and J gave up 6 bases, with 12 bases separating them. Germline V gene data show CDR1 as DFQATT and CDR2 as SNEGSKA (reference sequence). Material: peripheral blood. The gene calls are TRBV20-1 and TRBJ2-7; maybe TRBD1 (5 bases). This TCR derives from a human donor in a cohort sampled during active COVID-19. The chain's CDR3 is CSADSQGEQYF. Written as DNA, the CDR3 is TGCAGTGCCGACTCCCAGGGCGAGCAGTACTTC.